The 31 T cell receptor beta chains presented below share a single source sample, sequenced in a study of CD8 T cells in Susac syndrome. With random hexamers, 0.5 to 1 ug RNA was reverse transcribed. TCRdb re-analysed the immunoSEQ multiplex PCR reads in MiXCR, keeping a single row per CDR3 protein. The table includes about 180,000 distinct CDR3 sequences, roughly 94% detected once. The sequenced material came from CD4+ T cells from PBMCs. These receptors all stem from a human donor with Susac syndrome.

The chain has TRBV28 and TRBJ1-2; 8 bases are shared with TRBD1. With V trimmed by 6 bases and J by 5 bases, 8 bases remained unmatched. The CDR3 extends over 14 amino acids. Germline V lookup: CDR1 MDHEN, CDR2 SYDVKM. CDR3 coding DNA: TGTGCCAGCAGCTGGGGACAGGCTTCGTATGGCTACACCTTC. Protein product: CASSWGQASYGYTF.

This clonotype was recorded once. The chain recombines TRBV19 with TRBJ2-3; TRBD2 matches at 10 bases. Germline trimming cut 4 bases from V and 4 bases from J; bases unmatched to any gene: 2. Germline V lookup: CDR1 LNHDA, CDR2 SQIVND (reference sequence). There are 14 residues in the CDR3. The CDR3 DNA reads as TGTGCCAGTAGTACCGGGACTAGCGCAGATACGCAGTATTTT. Translation: CASSTGTSADTQYF.

This clonotype was picked up one time. The chain joins TRBV4-3 to TRBJ1-2; D not certain. CDR3 length equals 13 residues. V lost 0 bases and J lost 5, with 7 bases in between. The germline gives CDR1 LGHNA, CDR2 YSLEER. CDR3 sequence (DNA): TGCGCCAGCAGCCAAGATCCGCTTTATGGCTACACCTTC. It specifies CASSQDPLYGYTF.

V and J are TRBV10-3 and TRBJ2-7; 7 positions agree with TRBD2. CDR1 is ENHRY and CDR2 is SYGVKD in the germline V gene. The CDR3 totals 15 residues. The junction had 8 bases not matched to a gene; V was cut back by 3 bases and J by 3 bases. CDR3 sequence: CAISDGAGPDYEQYF. CDR3 in DNA: TGTGCCATCAGTGATGGAGCGGGACCCGACTACGAGCAGTACTTC.

The chain joins TRBV20-1 to TRBJ1-2, with 9 bases fitting TRBD1. CDR1 and CDR2 (germline): DFQATT, SNEGSKA (reference sequence). The CDR3 length is 14 residues. The ends lost 3 bases at V and 4 bases at J; junction bases unmatched: 6. The CDR3 DNA follows: TGCAGTGCTAGCCGGGACAGGGTAGGCTATGGCTACACCTTC. Translated, it gives CSASRDRVGYGYTF.

The chain has TRBV5-1 and TRBJ2-4; D is uncertain. This CDR3 contains 14 residues. Germline V gene data show CDR1 as SGHRS and CDR2 as YFSETQ. Trimming stripped 0 bases from V and 7 bases from J, with 11 bases between. The CDR3 DNA follows: TGCGCCAGCAGCTTGGAGTGGCCCCTTAACATTCAGTACTTC. Its translation is CASSLEWPLNIQYF.

CDR3 coding DNA: TGTGCCTCGCGGAATACAGGGACAACTAATGAAAAACTGTTTTTT. Its translation is CASRNTGTTNEKLFF. V usage is TRBV30 and J usage is TRBJ1-4; a weak D match, TRBD1 (6 bases). The CDR3 has 15 residues. Germline V CDR1 and CDR2: GTSNPN, SVGIG (reference sequence). Trimming stripped 7 bases from V and 0 bases from J, with 15 bases between.

V is TRBV19 and J is TRBJ2-7, with no clear D. The CDR3 runs to 13 residues. Germline CDR1 reads LNHDA; CDR2 reads SQIVND (reference sequence). Trimming left V 4 bases short and J 3 bases short, with 10 bases between. In nucleotides, the CDR3 is TGTGCCAGTAGTACCCCGGGTTACTACGAGCAGTACTTC. Translating gives CASSTPGYYEQYF.

The gene calls are TRBV2 and TRBJ2-3; maybe TRBD1 (5 bases). The CDR3 loop spans 14 amino acids. Per germline, CDR1 SNHLY and CDR2 FYNNEI. V gave up 6 bases and J gave up 2 bases, with 12 bases separating them. The CDR3 nucleotides read TGTGCCAGCAGCCTCGACAGCGACACAGATACGCAGTATTTT. It translates to CASSLDSDTDTQYF.

V usage is TRBV7-2 and J usage is TRBJ1-2; TRBD1 agrees at 9 bases. CDR3 length: 16 residues. Trimming removed 1 base from V and 4 bases from J; junction bases left unmatched: 7. CDR1 and CDR2 (germline): SGHTA, FQGNSA. The CDR3 DNA is TGTGCCAGCAGCTTAGAACCCCGACAGGGGGGCTATGGCTACACCTTC. Residues: CASSLEPRQGGYGYTF.

The chain is built from TRBV6-6 and TRBJ1-1, with TRBD1 matching 10 bases. This CDR3 region has 15 residues. V lost 5 bases to trimming and J lost 5 bases; unmatched junction nucleotides: 8. Germline values: CDR1 MNHNY, CDR2 SVGAGI (reference sequence). In nucleotides, the CDR3 is TGTGCCAGCAGTCAACTTGACAGGGGGCGTACTGAAGCTTTCTTT. Encoded protein: CASSQLDRGRTEAFF.

The J gene is TRBJ1-5, the V gene TRBV12-3 or TRBV12-4; 8 bases align to TRBD1. This CDR3 comprises 14 residues. The J segment lost 14 bases and the V segment lost 0 bases, leaving 9 bases of the junction unmatched. CDR3 bases: TGTGCCAGCAGTTTAGCAAGGAGGACAGGGCGAAAGCATTTT. Translated, it gives CASSLARRTGRKHF.

V and J are TRBV20-1 and TRBJ1-3; D is unclear. The CDR3 contains 12 residues. In germline, CDR1 is DFQATT, CDR2 SNEGSKA (reference sequence). Deletions cut 2 bases from V and 0 bases from J, with 2 bases between. CDR3 protein: CSARFSGNTIYF. CDR3 in DNA: TGCAGTGCTAGATTCTCTGGAAACACCATATATTTT.

V and J are TRBV20-1 and TRBJ2-7; 7 nucleotides match TRBD2. The J segment lost 5 bases and the V segment lost 3 bases, leaving 7 bases of the junction unmatched. The length of the CDR3 is 13 residues. CDR1 and CDR2 from the germline V gene are DFQATT and SNEGSKA (reference sequence). CDR3: CSASMGGINEQYF. CDR3 bases: TGCAGTGCTAGCATGGGAGGGATCAACGAGCAGTACTTC.

The chain is built from TRBV30 and TRBJ1-4; perhaps TRBD1 as D (5 bases). The CDR3 is 15 residues long. Germline lookup yields CDR1 GTSNPN and CDR2 SVGIG (reference sequence). V lost 4 bases to trimming and J lost 5 bases, with 17 bases between them. CDR3 in DNA: TGTGCCTGGACCGACGGCAGGGCCCTAAATGAAAAACTGTTTTTT. Encoded protein: CAWTDGRALNEKLFF.

The chain is built from TRBV13 and TRBJ2-3; 7 nucleotides align to TRBD2. The CDR3 sequence is 15 residues long. The junction had 10 bases not matched to a gene; V was cut back by 8 bases and J by 2 bases. Looked up from germline, CDR1 is PRHDT and CDR2 is FYEKMQ (reference sequence). The CDR3 region is CASQEPSGNTDTQYF. The CDR3 coding sequence is TGTGCCAGCCAGGAGCCTAGCGGTAACACAGATACGCAGTATTTT.

The chain joins TRBV30 to TRBJ2-1; tentatively, D is TRBD2 (6 bases). Germline V lookup: CDR1 GTSNPN, CDR2 SVGIG (reference sequence). V shed 0 bases and J shed 3 bases, with 30 bases lying between them. The CDR3 is 21 amino acids. DNA for the CDR3: TGTGCCTGGAGTGTACTAAGTTCGATATGGGGAGGCCCTAAGGGCTACAATGAGCAGTTCTTC. Amino acid sequence: CAWSVLSSIWGGPKGYNEQFF. Together with reference TRBV30 and TRBJ2-1, the CDR3 gives the full variable domain: SQTIHQWPATLVQPVGSPLSLECTVEGTSNPNLYWYRQAAGRGLQLLFYSVGIGQISSEVPQNLSASRPQDRQFILSSKKLLLSDSGFYLCAWSVLSSIWGGPKGYNEQFFGPGTRLTVL.

This sequence joins TRBV28 and TRBJ2-3; D gene ambiguous. This CDR3 region has 14 residues. Germline V gene lookup returns CDR1 MDHEN and CDR2 SYDVKM. Deletions cut 3 bases from V and 2 bases from J, with 9 bases between. This CDR3 reads CASSLLRPTDTQYF. The DNA for the CDR3 is TGTGCCAGCAGTTTGTTAAGACCCACAGATACGCAGTATTTT.

This chain connects TRBV2 to TRBJ2-2, with unresolved D. The CDR3 has 13 residues. The germline V gene has CDR1 SNHLY and CDR2 FYNNEI. The V and J ends lost 2 bases and 6 bases respectively, with 7 bases between them. The CDR3 loop reads CASSESAPGELFF. For the CDR3, the DNA is TGTGCCAGCAGTGAATCAGCTCCCGGGGAGCTGTTTTTT. The full variable domain, with the rest looked up from reference TRBV2 and TRBJ2-2, is EPEVTQTPSHQVTQMGQEVILRCVPISNHLYFYWYRQILGQKVEFLVSFYNNEISEKSEIFDDQFSVERPDGSNFTLKIRSTKLEDSAMYFCASSESAPGELFFGEGSRLTVL.

This clonotype was observed once. The V call is TRBV13, the J call TRBJ1-1; D is perhaps TRBD1 (5 bases). Trimming took off 3 bases at V and 0 bases at J, with 11 bases between the two ends. The germline gives CDR1 PRHDT, CDR2 FYEKMQ (reference sequence). The length of the CDR3 is 15 residues. This chain's CDR3 is CASSLRGRMNTEAFF. CDR3 coding DNA: TGTGCCAGCAGCTTGCGGGGACGGATGAACACTGAAGCTTTCTTT. The complete variable domain, with remaining parts taken from reference TRBV13 and TRBJ1-1, reads AAGVIQSPRHLIKEKRETATLKCYPIPRHDTVYWYQQGPGQDPQFLISFYEKMQSDKGSIPDRFSAQQFSDYHSELNMSSLELGDSALYFCASSLRGRMNTEAFFGQGTRLTVV.

The genes are TRBV5-6 and TRBJ1-2; D unclear. This CDR3 region has 18 residues. Trimming pared 1 base from V and 8 bases from J, leaving 27 bases between. CDR1 and CDR2 from the germline V gene are SGHDT and YYEEEE. The CDR3 nucleotides read TGTGCCAGCAGCTTGTGGTCCGTCTCACGCCCTCCCCAAGGAGGCTACACCTTC. Protein sequence: CASSLWSVSRPPQGGYTF.

This rearrangement joins TRBV12-3 or TRBV12-4 to TRBJ2-1; no definite D call. Trimming took 8 bases from V and 8 from J, leaving 19 bases between them. This CDR3 has 14 amino acids. This CDR3 reads CASLIGQQSDEQFF. The CDR3 coding sequence is TGTGCCAGCCTTATTGGGCAGCAGTCCGATGAGCAGTTCTTC.

The J gene is TRBJ1-1, the V gene TRBV11-3, with D hard to call. Germline CDR1 is SGHNT and CDR2 is YENEEA. V lost 2 bases to trimming and J lost 3 bases, with 7 bases between them. The CDR3 is 13 amino acids. CDR3 in DNA: TGTGCCAGCAGCTTACATCCAGACACTGAAGCTTTCTTT. It yields the protein CASSLHPDTEAFF.

The rearrangement uses TRBV2 and TRBJ2-1; weak D call: TRBD2 (5 bases). The CDR3 is 18 residues long. V was clipped by 2 bases and J by 0 bases, with 17 bases between them. Per the germline V gene, CDR1 is SNHLY and CDR2 is FYNNEI. The CDR3 spells CASSEFTGFGSSYNEQFF. In nucleotides, the CDR3 is TGTGCCAGCAGTGAATTTACGGGATTCGGAAGCTCCTACAATGAGCAGTTCTTC.

The chain joins TRBV30 to TRBJ2-7, with 12 bases matching TRBD2. J lost 6 bases, V lost 5 bases, and 5 bases had no gene match. The CDR3 length is 13 residues. Germline CDR1 and CDR2: GTSNPN and SVGIG (reference sequence). The CDR3 region is CAWQTSGRGEQYF. Written as DNA, the CDR3 is TGTGCCTGGCAGACTAGCGGGAGAGGCGAGCAGTACTTC. Drawing the rest from reference TRBV30 and TRBJ2-7, the complete variable domain is SQTIHQWPATLVQPVGSPLSLECTVEGTSNPNLYWYRQAAGRGLQLLFYSVGIGQISSEVPQNLSASRPQDRQFILSSKKLLLSDSGFYLCAWQTSGRGEQYFGPGTRLTVT.

The chain uses TRBV30 and TRBJ1-2; 7 nucleotides agree with TRBD1. V lost 6 bases to trimming and J lost 2 bases; unmatched junction nucleotides: 12. Germline assignment: CDR1 GTSNPN and CDR2 SVGIG (reference sequence). The CDR3 spans 15 residues. CDR3 sequence: CACLRDSWPNYGYTF. The DNA of the CDR3 is TGTGCCTGCCTCAGGGACAGCTGGCCAAACTATGGCTACACCTTC.

This chain joins TRBV20-1 and TRBJ2-1, with unresolved D. CDR1 is DFQATT, CDR2 SNEGSKA, per germline (reference sequence). The V gene lost 0 bases and the J gene lost 6 bases, with 9 bases spanning the gap. The CDR3 has 13 residues. The CDR3 loop reads CSARDRLGNEQFF. CDR3 coding DNA: TGCAGTGCTAGAGATCGACTGGGCAATGAGCAGTTCTTC.

The chain recombines TRBV12-3 or TRBV12-4 with TRBJ1-3, with no clear D. CDR3 length equals 13 residues. V lost 5 bases to trimming and J lost 2 bases, with 7 bases between them. CDR3 region: CASSLETGNTIYF. Written as DNA, the CDR3 is TGTGCCAGCAGTCTTGAGACTGGAAACACCATATATTTT.

The chain uses TRBV15 and TRBJ1-4; TRBD1 is a possible D gene (6 bases). The CDR3 is 16 amino acids. Germline values: CDR1 LNHNV, CDR2 YYDKDF (reference sequence). Trimming shortened V by 5 bases and J by 8 bases, and 21 bases separated the two germline ends. Written as DNA, the CDR3 is TGTGCCACCAGCCAGAGGAGGGGGGCCGCGGGCGAAAAACTGTTTTTT. Protein: CATSQRRGAAGEKLFF.

The V call is TRBV6-5, the J call TRBJ1-4, with 9 nucleotides matching TRBD1. The CDR3 is 14 amino acids. Germline CDR1 is MNHEY and CDR2 is SVGAGI. Germline trimming cut 5 bases from V and 8 bases from J; bases unmatched to any gene: 6. As DNA, the CDR3 is TGTGCCAGCAGTGCCCGGACAGGGGAGGAAAAACTGTTTTTT. This codes for CASSARTGEEKLFF.

This clonotype turned up a few times. The V and J genes are TRBV20-1 and TRBJ2-5; D remains unclear. V lost 3 bases, J lost 2 bases, and 1 base lay in between. CDR3 length: 10 residues. Germline assignment: CDR1 DFQATT and CDR2 SNEGSKA (reference sequence). The DNA of the CDR3 is TGCAGTGCTAGTCAAGAGACCCAGTACTTC. It translates to CSASQETQYF.